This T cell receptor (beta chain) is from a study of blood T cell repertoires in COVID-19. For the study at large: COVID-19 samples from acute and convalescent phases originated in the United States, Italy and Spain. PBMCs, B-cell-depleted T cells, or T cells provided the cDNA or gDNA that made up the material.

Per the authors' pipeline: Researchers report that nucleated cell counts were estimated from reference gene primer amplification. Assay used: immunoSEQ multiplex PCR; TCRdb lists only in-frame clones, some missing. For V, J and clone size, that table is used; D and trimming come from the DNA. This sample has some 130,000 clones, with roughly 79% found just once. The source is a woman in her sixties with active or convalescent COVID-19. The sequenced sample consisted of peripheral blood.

The CDR3 bases are TGTGCCAGCAGCGTTATGGGGGGGGGAGTAAGTGCGGAAGCTTTCTTT. Protein sequence: CASSVMGGGVSAEAFF. The chain combines TRBV2 with TRBJ1-1, with D perhaps TRBD1 (5 bases). CDR1 is SNHLY, CDR2 FYNNEI, per germline. The CDR3 length is 16 residues. Trimming shortened V by 6 bases and J by 8 bases, and 25 bases separated the two germline ends.